What follows is one T cell receptor beta chain and its context. This CDR3 contains 15 residues. V shed 0 bases and J shed 6 bases, with 13 bases lying between them. Germline V gene sequence: CDR1 SGHRS, CDR2 YFSETQ. These data come from a study of OX40 agonist ivuxolimab in advanced cancers. Study-level information: Patients received the agonistic anti-OX40 (CD134) antibody ivuxolimab. Ivuxolimab, which patients received intravenously every 2 weeks, was dosed at 0.01 to 10 mg/kg. Aged 23 to 79 with a mean of roughly 65 years, they were 82.7% male. Dose-escalation patients' cancers were hepatocellular carcinoma, melanoma, renal cell or head and neck cancer.

The protocol was immunoSEQ multiplex PCR, while the TCRdb copy is restricted to in-frame clones and leaves out a portion. This table holds about 98,000 clones, around nine tenths found once. The specimen comprised CD4+ or CD8+ T cells sorted from blood, sampled in a trial of the OX40 agonist ivuxolimab. This TCR derives from an adult with an advanced solid tumor such as melanoma, head and neck, liver or kidney cancer. This chain links TRBV5-1 with TRBJ2-1, with a weak D call TRBD1 (5 bases). The CDR3 loop reads CASSLEGRTSNEQFF. The CDR3 DNA reads TGCGCCAGCAGCTTGGAAGGCAGGACATCCAATGAGCAGTTCTTC.